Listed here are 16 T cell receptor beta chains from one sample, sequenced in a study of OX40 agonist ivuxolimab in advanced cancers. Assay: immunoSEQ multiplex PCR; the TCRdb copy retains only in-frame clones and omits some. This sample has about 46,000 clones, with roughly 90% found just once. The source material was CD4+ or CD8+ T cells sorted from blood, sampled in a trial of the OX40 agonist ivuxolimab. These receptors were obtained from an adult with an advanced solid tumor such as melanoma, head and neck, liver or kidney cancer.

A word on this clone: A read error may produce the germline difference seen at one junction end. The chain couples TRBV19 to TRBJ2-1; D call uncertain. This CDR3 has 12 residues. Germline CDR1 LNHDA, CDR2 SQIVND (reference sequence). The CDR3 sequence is CANSILGNEQFF. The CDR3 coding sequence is TGTGCCAATAGTATTTTGGGGAATGAGCAGTTCTTC.

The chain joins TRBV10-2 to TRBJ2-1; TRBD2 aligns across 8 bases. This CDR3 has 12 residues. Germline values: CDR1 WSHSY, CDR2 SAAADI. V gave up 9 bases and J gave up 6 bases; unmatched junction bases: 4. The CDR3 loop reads CASTGTSNEQFF. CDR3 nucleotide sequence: TGCGCCAGTACCGGGACTAGCAATGAGCAGTTCTTC.

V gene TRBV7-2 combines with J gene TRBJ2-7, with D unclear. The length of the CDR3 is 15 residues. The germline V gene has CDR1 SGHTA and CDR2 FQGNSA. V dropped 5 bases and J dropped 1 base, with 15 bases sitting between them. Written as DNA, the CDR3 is TGTGCCAGCAGCGCCCGTGGGGATTGGTCCTACGAGCAGTACTTC. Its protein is CASSARGDWSYEQYF.

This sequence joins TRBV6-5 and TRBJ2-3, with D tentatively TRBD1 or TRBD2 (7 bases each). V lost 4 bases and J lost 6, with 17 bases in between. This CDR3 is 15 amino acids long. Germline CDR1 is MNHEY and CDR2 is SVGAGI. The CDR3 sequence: CASSFYNRGGDTQYF. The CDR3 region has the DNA TGTGCCAGCAGTTTCTATAACAGGGGAGGGGATACGCAGTATTTT.

CDR3 in amino acids: CATSRRQSEDTQYF. As DNA, the CDR3 is TGTGCCACCAGCAGAAGACAGTCCGAGGATACGCAGTATTTT. The J gene is TRBJ2-3, the V gene TRBV15; D perhaps matches TRBD1 (5 bases). Germline-derived CDR1 and CDR2 are LNHNV and YYDKDF (reference sequence). The V end lost 2 bases, the J end lost 6 bases, and 12 bases lay between the germline ends. The CDR3 has 14 amino acids.

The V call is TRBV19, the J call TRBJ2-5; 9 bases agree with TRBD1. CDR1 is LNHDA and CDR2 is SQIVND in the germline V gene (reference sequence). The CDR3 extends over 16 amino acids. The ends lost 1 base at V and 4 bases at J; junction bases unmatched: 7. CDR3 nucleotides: TGTGCCAGTAGTATAGGCCAGGGACAGGGAGTAGAGACCCAGTACTTC. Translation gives CASSIGQGQGVETQYF.

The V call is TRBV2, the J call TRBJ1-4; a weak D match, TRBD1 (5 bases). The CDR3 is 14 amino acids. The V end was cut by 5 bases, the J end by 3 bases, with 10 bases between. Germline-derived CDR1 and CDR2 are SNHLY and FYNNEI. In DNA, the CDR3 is TGTGCCAGCAGTATCAGGGCATCTAATGAAAAACTGTTTTTT. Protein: CASSIRASNEKLFF. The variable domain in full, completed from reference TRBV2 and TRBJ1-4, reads EPEVTQTPSHQVTQMGQEVILRCVPISNHLYFYWYRQILGQKVEFLVSFYNNEISEKSEIFDDQFSVERPDGSNFTLKIRSTKLEDSAMYFCASSIRASNEKLFFGSGTQLSVL.

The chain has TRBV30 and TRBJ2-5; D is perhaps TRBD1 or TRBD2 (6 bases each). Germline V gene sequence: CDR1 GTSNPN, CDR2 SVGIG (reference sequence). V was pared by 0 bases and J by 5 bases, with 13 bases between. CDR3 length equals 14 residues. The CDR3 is CAWSVIGGGETQYF. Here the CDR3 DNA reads TGTGCCTGGAGTGTAATCGGGGGCGGGGAGACCCAGTACTTC.

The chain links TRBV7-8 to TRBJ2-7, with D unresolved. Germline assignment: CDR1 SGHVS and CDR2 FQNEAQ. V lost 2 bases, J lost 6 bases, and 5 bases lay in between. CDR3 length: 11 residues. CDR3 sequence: CASSLRVEQYF. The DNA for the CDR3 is TGTGCCAGCAGCTTAAGGGTCGAGCAGTACTTC.

The CDR3 region has the DNA TGTGCCAGTAGCGGGACAGGGGGCTCGGTCCCCCTCCACTTT. Encoded protein: CASSGTGGSVPLHF. J is TRBJ1-6 and V is TRBV19; TRBD1 matches 12 bases. The CDR3 extends over 14 amino acids. The germline gives CDR1 LNHDA, CDR2 SQIVND (reference sequence). The ends lost 6 bases at V and 13 bases at J; junction bases unmatched: 7.

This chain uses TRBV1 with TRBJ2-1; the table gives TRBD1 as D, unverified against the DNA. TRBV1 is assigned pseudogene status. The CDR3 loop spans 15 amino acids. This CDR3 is CTSSYRDNPDGAQFF. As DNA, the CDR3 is TGCACCAGCAGCTACCGGGACAACCCAGACGGGGCGCAGTTCTTC.

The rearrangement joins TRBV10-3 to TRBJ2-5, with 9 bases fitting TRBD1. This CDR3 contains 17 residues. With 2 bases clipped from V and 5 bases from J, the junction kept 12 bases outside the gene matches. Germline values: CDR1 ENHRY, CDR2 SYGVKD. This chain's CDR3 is CAISEGTGGSVGETQYF. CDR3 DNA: TGTGCCATCAGTGAGGGTACAGGGGGCAGCGTAGGGGAGACCCAGTACTTC.

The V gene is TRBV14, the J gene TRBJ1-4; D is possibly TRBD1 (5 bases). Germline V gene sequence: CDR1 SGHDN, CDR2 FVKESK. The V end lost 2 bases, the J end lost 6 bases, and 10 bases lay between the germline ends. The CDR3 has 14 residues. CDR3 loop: CASSQHRQYEKLFF. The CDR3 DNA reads TGTGCCAGCAGCCAACACAGACAGTATGAAAAACTGTTTTTT.

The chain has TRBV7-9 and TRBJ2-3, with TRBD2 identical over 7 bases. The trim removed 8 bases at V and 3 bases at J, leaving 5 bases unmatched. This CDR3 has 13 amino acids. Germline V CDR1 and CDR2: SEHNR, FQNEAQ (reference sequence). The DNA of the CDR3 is TGTGCCAGCGCTGGGCGGGGGACAGATACGCAGTATTTT. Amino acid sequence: CASAGRGTDTQYF.

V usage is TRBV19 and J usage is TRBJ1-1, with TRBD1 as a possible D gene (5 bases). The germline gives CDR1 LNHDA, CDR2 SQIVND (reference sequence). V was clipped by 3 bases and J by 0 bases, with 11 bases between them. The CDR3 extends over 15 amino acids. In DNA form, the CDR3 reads TGTGCCAGTAGTATCAGGACAAATATGAACACTGAAGCTTTCTTT. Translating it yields CASSIRTNMNTEAFF.

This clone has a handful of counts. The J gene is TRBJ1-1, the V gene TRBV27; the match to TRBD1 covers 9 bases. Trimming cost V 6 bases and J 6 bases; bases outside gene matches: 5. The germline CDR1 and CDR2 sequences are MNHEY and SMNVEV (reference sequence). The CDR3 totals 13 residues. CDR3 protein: CASRGQGIPEAFF. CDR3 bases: TGTGCCAGCAGAGGACAGGGGATCCCTGAAGCTTTCTTT.